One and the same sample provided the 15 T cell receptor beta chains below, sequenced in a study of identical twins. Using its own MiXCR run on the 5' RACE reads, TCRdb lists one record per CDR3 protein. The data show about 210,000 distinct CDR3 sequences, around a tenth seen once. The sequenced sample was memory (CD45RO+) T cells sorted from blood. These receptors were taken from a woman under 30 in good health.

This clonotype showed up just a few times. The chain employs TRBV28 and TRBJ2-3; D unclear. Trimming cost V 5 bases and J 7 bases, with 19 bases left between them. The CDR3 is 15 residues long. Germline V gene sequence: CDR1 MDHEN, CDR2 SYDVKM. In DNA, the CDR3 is TGTGCCAGCAGTGTGAGGAGCGACCGCAGTTATACGCAGTATTTT. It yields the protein CASSVRSDRSYTQYF.

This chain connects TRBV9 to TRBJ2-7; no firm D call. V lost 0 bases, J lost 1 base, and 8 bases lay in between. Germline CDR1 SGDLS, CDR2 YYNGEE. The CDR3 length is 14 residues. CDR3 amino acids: CASSVGHQSYEQYF. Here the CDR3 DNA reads TGTGCCAGCAGCGTAGGGCACCAGTCCTACGAGCAGTACTTC.

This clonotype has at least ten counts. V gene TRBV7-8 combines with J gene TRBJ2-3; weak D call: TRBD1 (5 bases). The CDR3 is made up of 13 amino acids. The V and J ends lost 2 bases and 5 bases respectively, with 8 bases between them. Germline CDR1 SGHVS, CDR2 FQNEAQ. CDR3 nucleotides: TGTGCCAGCAGCTTAAGGGGCGGAGATACGCAGTATTTT. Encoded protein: CASSLRGGDTQYF.

The CDR3 loop is CASRGRWTDTQYF. CDR3 sequence (DNA): TGTGCCAGCAGGGGCAGATGGACAGATACGCAGTATTTT. The chain joins TRBV12-3 or TRBV12-4 to TRBJ2-3; no clear D gene. V was cut by 6 bases and J by 3 bases, with 10 bases left in between. The CDR3 is 13 amino acids.

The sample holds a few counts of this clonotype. The CDR3 reads CASSGSGKQYF. CDR3 DNA: TGTGCCAGCAGTGGCTCGGGGAAGCAGTACTTC. This chain connects TRBV2 to TRBJ2-7; D is possibly TRBD2 (5 bases). CDR1 is SNHLY, CDR2 FYNNEI, per germline. V was cut by 4 bases and J by 8 bases, with 9 bases left in between. The CDR3 covers 11 residues.

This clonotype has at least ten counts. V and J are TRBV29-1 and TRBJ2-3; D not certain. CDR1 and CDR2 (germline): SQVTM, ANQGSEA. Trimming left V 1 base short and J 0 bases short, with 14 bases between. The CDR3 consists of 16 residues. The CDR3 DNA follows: TGCAGCGTTGAAGGGGTAGCCGCCTCTAGCACAGATACGCAGTATTTT. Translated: CSVEGVAASSTDTQYF.

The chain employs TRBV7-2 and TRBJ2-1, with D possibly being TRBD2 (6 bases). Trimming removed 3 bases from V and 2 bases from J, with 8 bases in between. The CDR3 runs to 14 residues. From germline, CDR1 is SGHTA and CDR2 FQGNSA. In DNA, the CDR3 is TGTGCCAGCAGCTTTGGAGGGACCTACAATGAGCAGTTCTTC. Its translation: CASSFGGTYNEQFF.

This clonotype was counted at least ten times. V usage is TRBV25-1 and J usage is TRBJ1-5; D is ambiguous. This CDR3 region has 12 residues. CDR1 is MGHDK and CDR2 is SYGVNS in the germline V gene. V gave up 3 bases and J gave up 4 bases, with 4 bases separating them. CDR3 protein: CASSEGNQPQHF. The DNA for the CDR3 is TGTGCCAGCAGTGAGGGGAATCAGCCCCAGCATTTT.

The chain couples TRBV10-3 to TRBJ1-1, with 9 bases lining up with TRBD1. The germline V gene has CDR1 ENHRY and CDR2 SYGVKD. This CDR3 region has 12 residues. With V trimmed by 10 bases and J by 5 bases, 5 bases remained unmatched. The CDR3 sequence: CATRDRDTEAFF. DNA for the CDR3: TGTGCCACCAGGGACAGGGATACTGAAGCTTTCTTT.

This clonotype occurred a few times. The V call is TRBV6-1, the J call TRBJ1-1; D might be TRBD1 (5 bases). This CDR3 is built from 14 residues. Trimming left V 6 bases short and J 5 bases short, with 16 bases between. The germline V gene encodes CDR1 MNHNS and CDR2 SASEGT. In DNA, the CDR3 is TGTGCCAGCAGGCCCTTGGGGGGGTGGACTGAAGCTTTCTTT. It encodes CASRPLGGWTEAFF.

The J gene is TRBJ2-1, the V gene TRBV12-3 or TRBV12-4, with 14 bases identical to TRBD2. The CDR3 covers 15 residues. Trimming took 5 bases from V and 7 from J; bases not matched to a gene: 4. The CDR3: CASSGTSGRANEQFF. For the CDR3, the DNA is TGTGCCAGCAGTGGGACTAGCGGGAGAGCTAATGAGCAGTTCTTC.

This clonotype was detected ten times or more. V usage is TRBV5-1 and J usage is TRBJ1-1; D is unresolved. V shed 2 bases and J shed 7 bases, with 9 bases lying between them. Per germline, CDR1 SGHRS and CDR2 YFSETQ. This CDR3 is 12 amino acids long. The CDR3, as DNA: TGCGCCAGCAGCTTCACCGGGGTTGAAGCTTTCTTT. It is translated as CASSFTGVEAFF.

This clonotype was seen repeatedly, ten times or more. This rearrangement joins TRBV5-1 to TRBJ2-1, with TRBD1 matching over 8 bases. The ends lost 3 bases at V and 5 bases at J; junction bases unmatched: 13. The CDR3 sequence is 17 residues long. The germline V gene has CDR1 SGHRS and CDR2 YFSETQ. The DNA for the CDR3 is TGCGCCAGCAGCTCCCCGGACAGGGATATATCGAACAATGAGCAGTTCTTC. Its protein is CASSSPDRDISNNEQFF.

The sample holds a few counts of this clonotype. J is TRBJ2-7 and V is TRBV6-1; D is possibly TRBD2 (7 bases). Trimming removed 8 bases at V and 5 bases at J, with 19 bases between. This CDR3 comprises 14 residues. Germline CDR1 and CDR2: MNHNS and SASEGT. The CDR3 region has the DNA TGTGCCAGCTGGGGGGGGACACCCGGCCACGAGCAGTACTTC. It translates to CASWGGTPGHEQYF.

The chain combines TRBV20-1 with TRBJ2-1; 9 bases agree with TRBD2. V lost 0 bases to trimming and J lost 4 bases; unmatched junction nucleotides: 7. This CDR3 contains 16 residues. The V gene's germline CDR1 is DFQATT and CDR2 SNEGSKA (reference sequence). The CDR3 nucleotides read TGCAGTGCTAGAGATACAGCGGGGGGCGCTTACAATGAGCAGTTCTTC. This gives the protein CSARDTAGGAYNEQFF.